Presented here are 25 T cell receptor beta chains from one specimen sequenced in a study of T cells in Graves' hyperthyroidism and ophthalmopathy. The TCR beta CDR3 regions underwent amplification using RNA transcripts as the source. Initially, a first-round RT-PCR of the TCR CDR3 employed the HTBI primer set. TCRdb analysed the multiplex PCR reads with MiXCR anew, one entry per CDR3 protein. The data hold 250,000 to 350,000 distinct CDR3 sequences, with around a sixth observed a single time. Source material: blood. The receptors originated from a man aged 25 to 40 with Graves' hyperthyroidism.

This clonotype was detected many times. DNA of the CDR3: TGTGCCAGCAGTTTAGTTTCTCATAATGAAAAACTGTTTTTT. This encodes CASSLVSHNEKLFF. This chain joins TRBV12-3 or TRBV12-4 and TRBJ1-4, with unresolved D. V was shortened by 1 base and J by 4 bases, with 7 bases between the two germline ends. CDR3 length equals 14 residues.

This clonotype showed up many times. The chain combines TRBV7-3 with TRBJ2-1; tentatively, D is TRBD2 (6 bases). V was cut by 2 bases and J by 10 bases, with 18 bases left in between. The CDR3 is 15 amino acids. Germline V gene sequence: CDR1 SGHTA, CDR2 FQGTGA. The CDR3 nucleotides are TGTGCCAGCAGCTTATCCCTCGGGAGTGAGGGCGAGCAGTTCTTC. Translated, it gives CASSLSLGSEGEQFF.

This clonotype was counted ten times or more. The chain has TRBV20-1 and TRBJ1-2, with 7 bases that match TRBD1. The CDR3 consists of 13 residues. Per the germline V gene, CDR1 is DFQATT and CDR2 is SNEGSKA (reference sequence). The V gene end was trimmed by 0 bases and the J gene end by 7 bases; junction bases not matched to a gene: 5. The CDR3 is CSARELTGLGYTF. The DNA of the CDR3 is TGCAGTGCTAGAGAGCTGACAGGGCTTGGCTACACCTTC.

The chain links TRBV3-1 to TRBJ1-6; D gene uncertain. Trimming removed 2 bases from V and 10 bases from J, with 6 bases in between. This CDR3 region has 12 residues. CDR1 LGHDT and CDR2 YNNKEL come from the germline V gene (reference sequence). The CDR3 nucleotides are TGTGCCAGCAGCCAATTAAACTCACCCCTCCACTTT. Protein sequence: CASSQLNSPLHF.

This clonotype was picked up many times. The chain employs TRBV11-2 and TRBJ1-5; D call uncertain. The CDR3 contains 13 residues. Trimming left V 2 bases short and J 1 base short, with 3 bases between. Germline CDR1 SGHAT, CDR2 FQNNGV. CDR3 in DNA: TGTGCCAGCAGCTTATTCAGCAATCAGCCCCAGCATTTT. Its translation: CASSLFSNQPQHF.

The gene calls are TRBV5-1 and TRBJ2-5; 8 bases are a match to TRBD1. Per the germline V gene, CDR1 is SGHRS and CDR2 is YFSETQ. The CDR3 is made up of 14 amino acids. The trim removed 2 bases at V and 5 bases at J, leaving 5 bases unmatched. The CDR3: CASSFGQGRETQYF. The CDR3 DNA reads as TGCGCCAGCAGCTTTGGACAGGGACGGGAGACCCAGTACTTC.

This clonotype has a count of ten or more. This sequence joins TRBV12-3 or TRBV12-4 and TRBJ1-1; D unclear. With 4 bases removed from V and 0 bases from J, the gap between germline ends came to 9 bases. The CDR3 has 14 amino acids. The CDR3 region has the DNA TGTGCCAGCAGTTACCACTCAGTGAACACTGAAGCTTTCTTT. Protein product: CASSYHSVNTEAFF.

This clonotype was observed a handful of times. The chain joins TRBV28 to TRBJ2-7, with D possibly called TRBD1 or TRBD2 (5 bases each). V lost 5 bases and J lost 3, with 20 bases in between. CDR1 is MDHEN and CDR2 is SYDVKM in the germline V gene. The CDR3 sequence is 16 residues long. The CDR3 reads CASSPSRDLLGYEQYF. As DNA, the CDR3 is TGTGCCAGCAGTCCAAGCAGGGACCTCCTAGGCTACGAGCAGTACTTC.

This clonotype was counted only a few times. The rearrangement links TRBV29-1 to TRBJ2-1; 8 positions match TRBD2. CDR1 SQVTM and CDR2 ANQGSEA come from the germline V gene. The CDR3 loop spans 15 amino acids. J gave up 12 bases and V 3 bases, and 16 bases lay outside the gene matches. The CDR3, as DNA: TGCAGCGTTGACGCCACTAGCGGCCCCTCCGAGGCGCAGTTCTTC. Its translation: CSVDATSGPSEAQFF.

This clonotype was seen only once. This rearrangement joins TRBV7-9 to TRBJ1-3; D uncertain. V was clipped by 2 bases and J by 3 bases, with 5 bases between them. Germline CDR1 is SEHNR and CDR2 is FQNEAQ (reference sequence). This CDR3 comprises 13 residues. CDR3 nucleotides: TGTGCCAGCAGCTTATTTTTTGGAAACACCATATATTTT. Its protein is CASSLFFGNTIYF.

V gene TRBV7-8 combines with J gene TRBJ1-2, with 8 bases matching TRBD1. From germline, CDR1 is SGHVS and CDR2 FQNEAQ. This CDR3 is 17 amino acids long. V was pared by 1 base and J by 2 bases, with 9 bases of the junction left unmatched. The CDR3 here is CASSLGVKQGENYGYTF. CDR3 bases: TGTGCCAGCAGCTTAGGGGTTAAACAGGGGGAGAACTATGGCTACACCTTC.

This clonotype came up many times. This sequence joins TRBV27 and TRBJ1-2; tentative D call: TRBD1 (5 bases). Germline CDR1 and CDR2: MNHEY and SMNVEV (reference sequence). This CDR3 contains 16 residues. V lost 5 bases to trimming and J lost 3 bases, with 19 bases between them. The CDR3 protein is CASSPPGTSAYYGYTF. The CDR3 nucleotides are TGTGCCAGCAGTCCGCCCGGGACCAGCGCTTACTATGGCTACACCTTC.

This clonotype was seen more than once but under ten times. This chain links TRBV20-1 with TRBJ2-1, with unresolved D. Trimming took off 2 bases at V and 4 bases at J, with 9 bases between the two ends. CDR1 and CDR2 from the germline V gene are DFQATT and SNEGSKA (reference sequence). The CDR3 length is 13 residues. The chain's CDR3 is CSARPNNYNEQFF. CDR3 bases: TGCAGTGCTAGACCCAATAATTACAATGAGCAGTTCTTC.

This clonotype was counted at least ten times. The gene calls are TRBV28 and TRBJ2-4, with D unresolved. Germline V gene sequence: CDR1 MDHEN, CDR2 SYDVKM. This CDR3 has 13 residues. Trimming left V 6 bases short and J 8 bases short, with 14 bases between. The DNA for the CDR3 is TGTGCCAGCAGCCACGGTCAAGAAGACATTCAGTACTTC. Amino acids: CASSHGQEDIQYF.

This chain connects TRBV5-1 to TRBJ1-1; D gene ambiguous. Germline CDR1 reads SGHRS; CDR2 reads YFSETQ. The CDR3 has 12 residues. The V end lost 7 bases, the J end lost 5 bases, and 12 bases lay between the germline ends. This chain's CDR3 is CASLKEGTEAFF. The DNA of the CDR3 is TGCGCCAGCCTAAAGGAGGGAACTGAAGCTTTCTTT.

The chain is built from TRBV5-1 and TRBJ2-1; 14 bases align to TRBD2. The length of the CDR3 is 17 residues. CDR1 SGHRS and CDR2 YFSETQ come from the germline V gene. J was trimmed by 4 bases and V by 3 bases; bases with no gene match: 6. The DNA for the CDR3 is TGCGCCAGCAGCTCTGGGACTAGCGGGAGCTTTTACAATGAGCAGTTCTTC. It is translated as CASSSGTSGSFYNEQFF.

This clonotype was recorded at least ten times. The chain links TRBV12-3 or TRBV12-4 to TRBJ2-7; TRBD1 agrees at 10 bases. Unmatched junction bases numbered 15, after V lost 5 bases and J lost 2 bases. The CDR3 runs to 18 residues. The CDR3 DNA sequence: TGTGCCAGCAGTCCTCCGGGACAGGGGTCGTCCCTTACCTACGAGCAGTACTTC. Residues: CASSPPGQGSSLTYEQYF.

This clonotype was observed at least ten times. This chain links TRBV6-1 with TRBJ1-5; D is unresolved. The germline V gene encodes CDR1 MNHNS and CDR2 SASEGT. This CDR3 has 13 amino acids. The V and J ends lost 8 bases and 0 bases respectively, with 8 bases between them. CDR3 region: CASRGSSNQPQHF. As DNA, the CDR3 is TGTGCCAGCCGGGGTTCTAGCAATCAGCCCCAGCATTTT.

This clonotype has only a few counts. The rearrangement uses TRBV29-1 and TRBJ2-7, with D tentatively TRBD1 (5 bases). V lost 5 bases to trimming and J lost 6 bases, with 20 bases between them. The CDR3 runs to 14 residues. Germline CDR1 and CDR2: SQVTM and ANQGSEA. Here the CDR3 DNA reads TGCAGCGTTCGGGTGCAGGGCGGTTTTGGCGAGCAGTACTTC. Translation gives CSVRVQGGFGEQYF.

This clonotype was seen repeatedly, ten times or more. The CDR3 loop reads CAWGAPGTLGEQYF. In DNA, the CDR3 is TGTGCCTGGGGGGCCCCCGGGACGCTAGGCGAGCAGTACTTC. The chain has TRBV30 and TRBJ2-7; D possibly uses TRBD1 or TRBD2 (5 bases each). V was trimmed by 5 bases and J by 6 bases, leaving 20 bases between them. The CDR3 is 14 residues long. Germline CDR1 is GTSNPN and CDR2 is SVGIG (reference sequence).

This clonotype turned up a few times. The chain combines TRBV4-1 with TRBJ2-7; D is ambiguous. Trimming removed 0 bases at V and 5 bases at J, with 2 bases between. Germline V gene lookup returns CDR1 MGHRA and CDR2 YSYEKL. The CDR3 extends over 11 amino acids. CDR3 in DNA: TGCGCCAGCAGCCAAGAAAACGAGCAGTACTTC. It is translated as CASSQENEQYF.

The gene calls are TRBV5-4 and TRBJ2-3, with 14 bases lining up with TRBD2. This CDR3 spans 18 amino acids. With 3 bases clipped from V and 3 bases from J, the junction kept 9 bases outside the gene matches. CDR1 SGHNT and CDR2 YYREEE come from the germline V gene (reference sequence). In DNA form, the CDR3 reads TGTGCCAGCAGCTCCCCAGGGACTAGCGGGAGTTGGACAGATACGCAGTATTTT. Protein product: CASSSPGTSGSWTDTQYF.

The V and J genes are TRBV10-1 and TRBJ1-6; 7 bases line up with TRBD1. CDR1 and CDR2 (germline): WNHNN, SYGVQD (reference sequence). CDR3 length: 13 residues. V was pared by 7 bases and J by 7 bases, with 4 bases of the junction left unmatched. CDR3 sequence: CASTTGRNSPLHF. The DNA of the CDR3 is TGCGCCAGCACGACAGGGCGCAATTCACCCCTCCACTTT.

In this sample, this clonotype turned up many times. V usage is TRBV6-1 and J usage is TRBJ2-7; no firm D call. Looked up from germline, CDR1 is MNHNS and CDR2 is SASEGT. This CDR3 has 11 residues. Deletions cut 8 bases from V and 3 bases from J, with 8 bases between. The CDR3 here is CASARVYEQYF. CDR3 in DNA: TGTGCCAGCGCCCGAGTCTACGAGCAGTACTTC.

This clonotype has a handful of counts. CDR3 amino acids: CASSLAYRNTGELFF. Here the CDR3 DNA reads TGTGCCAGCAGCTTAGCGTACCGGAACACCGGGGAGCTGTTTTTT. This chain joins TRBV7-9 and TRBJ2-2, with D unresolved. The CDR3 covers 15 residues. V lost 0 bases to trimming and J lost 1 base, with 6 bases between them. Germline V lookup: CDR1 SEHNR, CDR2 FQNEAQ (reference sequence).